One sample yielded the 25 T cell receptor beta chains listed below, sequenced in a study of cytomegalovirus exposure and HLA in healthy donors. The PCR was carried out with 60 Vbeta primers and 13 Jbeta primers. The repertoire was sequenced with immunoSEQ multiplex PCR; TCRdb's copy has only in-frame clones and lacks some. The table has roughly 110,000 clones, over 60% seen once. The sequenced sample consisted of PBMCs. All receptors derive from a female donor in good health and CMV-seronegative.

To note about this clone: A read error may produce the germline difference seen at one junction end. The rearrangement joins TRBV7-7 to TRBJ2-3; D not resolved. The CDR3 has 18 amino acids. CDR1 is SSHAT, CDR2 FNYEAQ, per germline (reference sequence). CDR3 region: CASSPRPVTYGSTDTQYF. The DNA of the CDR3 is TGTGCTAGCAGCCCCCGCCCCGTGACTTACGGTAGCACAGATACGCAGTATTTT.

The chain joins TRBV30 to TRBJ2-2; D might be TRBD1 (5 bases). Germline lookup yields CDR1 GTSNPN and CDR2 SVGIG (reference sequence). This CDR3 region has 10 residues. Trimming left V 6 bases short and J 9 bases short, with 8 bases between. CDR3 sequence reads: CACGARELFF. The CDR3, as DNA: TGTGCCTGTGGGGCGAGGGAGCTGTTTTTT.

This clone was detected only a few times. The genes are TRBV5-6 and TRBJ2-1; tentative D call: TRBD2 (5 bases). The CDR3 runs to 13 residues. Germline V gene data show CDR1 as SGHDT and CDR2 as YYEEEE. V was cut by 3 bases and J by 4 bases, with 8 bases left in between. As DNA, the CDR3 is TGTGCCAGCAGCTCCGGAGGTTACAATGAGCAGTTCTTC. Translation: CASSSGGYNEQFF.

The chain employs TRBV7-9 and TRBJ1-4; 9 bases map to TRBD1. This CDR3 has 14 residues. J was trimmed by 5 bases and V by 4 bases; bases with no gene match: 2. Germline loops: CDR1 SEHNR, CDR2 FQNEAQ (reference sequence). The CDR3 DNA follows: TGTGCCAGCAGCTCGGACAGGGGAAATGAAAAACTGTTTTTT. This encodes CASSSDRGNEKLFF.

The rearrangement joins TRBV7-9 to TRBJ2-7; 9 nucleotides match TRBD1. The CDR3 totals 15 residues. Germline loops: CDR1 SEHNR, CDR2 FQNEAQ (reference sequence). J was trimmed by 4 bases and V by 5 bases; bases with no gene match: 9. DNA of the CDR3: TGTGCCAGCAGCCCAGTCAAACAGGGGGCTTACGAGCAGTACTTC. This sequence encodes CASSPVKQGAYEQYF.

The table lists this clone with a few counts. The rearrangement links TRBV30 to TRBJ1-1; D might be TRBD1 (6 bases). CDR1 and CDR2 (germline): GTSNPN, SVGIG (reference sequence). V was cut by 6 bases and J by 5 bases, with 16 bases left in between. The CDR3 consists of 13 residues. The CDR3 protein is CACYTGRRTEAFF. For the CDR3, the DNA is TGTGCCTGTTATACAGGGAGAAGAACTGAAGCTTTCTTT.

The CDR3 protein is CACVLGSTIYF. In DNA form, the CDR3 reads TGTGCCTGCGTCTTGGGGAGCACCATATATTTT. The J gene is TRBJ1-3, the V gene TRBV30; D remains ambiguous. Germline CDR1 reads GTSNPN; CDR2 reads SVGIG (reference sequence). This CDR3 spans 11 amino acids. Trimming shortened V by 6 bases and J by 9 bases, and 12 bases separated the two germline ends.

DNA for the CDR3: TGCGCCACGAAGCGGGGGGCGTCCTACGAGCAGTACTTC. Translating it yields CATKRGASYEQYF. This chain joins TRBV10-1 and TRBJ2-7; 9 bases align to TRBD2. There are 13 residues in the CDR3. V lost 10 bases and J lost 1; bases outside the gene matches: 5. Germline-derived CDR1 and CDR2 are WNHNN and SYGVQD (reference sequence).

The J gene is TRBJ2-3, the V gene TRBV5-1; 9 bases line up with TRBD1. This CDR3 is 14 amino acids long. Per the germline V gene, CDR1 is SGHRS and CDR2 is YFSETQ. Trimming took 4 bases from V and 6 from J; bases not matched to a gene: 6. This CDR3 is CASSPGQGRDTQYF. The CDR3 region has the DNA TGCGCCAGCAGCCCGGGACAGGGTCGGGATACGCAGTATTTT.

This clone was seen more than once but under ten times. The chain has TRBV2 and TRBJ1-1; D not resolved. The CDR3 totals 12 residues. V shed 4 bases and J shed 8 bases, with 11 bases lying between them. Per germline, CDR1 SNHLY and CDR2 FYNNEI. The CDR3 loop is CASSGPLAEAFF. The CDR3, as DNA: TGTGCCAGCAGTGGGCCACTAGCGGAAGCTTTCTTT.

The chain is built from TRBV29-1 and TRBJ2-7; 8 bases are shared with TRBD2. This CDR3 contains 13 residues. J lost 3 bases, V lost 6 bases, and 7 bases had no gene match. Germline CDR1 is SQVTM and CDR2 is ANQGSEA. CDR3 region: CSVGSGEVYEQYF. The CDR3, as DNA: TGCAGCGTCGGTAGCGGGGAGGTCTACGAGCAGTACTTC.

The sample holds a few counts of this clone. V and J are TRBV19 and TRBJ1-5; TRBD1 might be the D (6 bases). The ends were cut back, 3 bases at V and 5 bases at J, with 11 bases in the middle. The germline gives CDR1 LNHDA, CDR2 SQIVND (reference sequence). The CDR3 consists of 14 residues. This CDR3 reads CASSMVGGYQPQHF. The CDR3 region has the DNA TGTGCCAGTAGTATGGTAGGGGGATATCAGCCCCAGCATTTT.

The V and J genes are TRBV5-5 and TRBJ2-6; a weak D match, TRBD1 (5 bases). Germline V gene lookup returns CDR1 SGHKS and CDR2 YYEKEE (reference sequence). This CDR3 comprises 19 residues. The V end was cut by 2 bases, the J end by 2 bases, with 20 bases between. The CDR3 region is CASSFQRQGFDPGANVLTF. The CDR3 nucleotides read TGTGCCAGCAGCTTCCAACGGCAGGGATTCGATCCTGGGGCCAACGTCCTGACTTTC.

J is TRBJ2-5 and V is TRBV4-2, with D possibly matching TRBD2 (6 bases). CDR1 LGHNA and CDR2 YNFKEQ come from the germline V gene. The length of the CDR3 is 17 residues. V was trimmed by 2 bases and J by 6 bases, leaving 22 bases between them. CDR3: CASSQTPGAGVVQTQYF. Written as DNA, the CDR3 is TGTGCCAGCAGCCAAACCCCGGGAGCCGGGGTGGTTCAGACCCAGTACTTC.

The chain has TRBV7-2 and TRBJ2-3; 10 positions match TRBD2. This CDR3 has 15 amino acids. With V trimmed by 3 bases and J by 4 bases, 4 bases remained unmatched. Germline loops: CDR1 SGHTA, CDR2 FQGNSA. In DNA, the CDR3 is TGTGCCAGCAGCTTGAGCGGGGGGGCTTCAGATACGCAGTATTTT. This codes for CASSLSGGASDTQYF.

The J gene is TRBJ2-3, the V gene TRBV5-4; D perhaps matches TRBD1 (6 bases). The CDR3 totals 17 residues. The ends were cut back, 3 bases at V and 0 bases at J, with 17 bases in the middle. Germline assignment: CDR1 SGHNT and CDR2 YYREEE (reference sequence). CDR3 nucleotide sequence: TGTGCCAGCAGCTCCTTAAACAGGGTGAGGAGCACAGATACGCAGTATTTT. It translates to CASSSLNRVRSTDTQYF.

The J gene is TRBJ1-6, the V gene TRBV5-4; D remains unclear. V lost 4 bases and J 0 bases, leaving 14 bases between the germline ends. The CDR3 consists of 17 residues. Germline V lookup: CDR1 SGHNT, CDR2 YYREEE (reference sequence). CDR3 bases: TGTGCCAGCAGCCTCGGGTCTTTCAGCTCCTATAATTCACCCCTCCACTTT. It yields the protein CASSLGSFSSYNSPLHF.

This clone came up a few times. The gene calls are TRBV30 and TRBJ1-4; tentative D call: TRBD1 (6 bases). Per germline, CDR1 GTSNPN and CDR2 SVGIG (reference sequence). The CDR3 runs to 14 residues. V lost 0 bases to trimming and J lost 7 bases, with 12 bases between them. CDR3 amino acids: CAWSVLGQPEKLFF. The CDR3 DNA is TGTGCCTGGAGTGTACTAGGACAGCCTGAAAAACTGTTTTTT.

This clone was counted a single time. V and J are TRBV7-6 and TRBJ2-1; TRBD1 aligns across 10 bases. The germline V gene encodes CDR1 SGHVS and CDR2 FNYEAQ. The CDR3 is made up of 15 amino acids. J was trimmed by 7 bases and V by 3 bases; bases with no gene match: 6. The CDR3: CASSLGTGVNNEQFF. In DNA form, the CDR3 reads TGTGCCAGCAGCTTGGGGACAGGGGTCAATAATGAGCAGTTCTTC.

This chain uses TRBV4-1 with TRBJ2-1, with 13 bases that match TRBD2. Germline CDR1 is MGHRA and CDR2 is YSYEKL. V gave up 4 bases and J gave up 8 bases; unmatched junction bases: 5. The CDR3 is 15 amino acids. The CDR3 loop reads CASSPGTSGVDEQFF. The CDR3 nucleotides read TGCGCCAGCAGCCCGGGGACTAGCGGGGTCGATGAGCAGTTCTTC.

This chain uses TRBV25-1 with TRBJ1-2; D possibly corresponds to TRBD1 (6 bases). Germline CDR1 MGHDK, CDR2 SYGVNS. The CDR3 covers 12 residues. V shed 5 bases and J shed 4 bases, with 8 bases lying between them. Here the CDR3 DNA reads TGTGCCAGCAGTTCAGGGGTCTATGGCTACACCTTC. Translation gives CASSSGVYGYTF.

V gene TRBV11-2 combines with J gene TRBJ2-5, with 8 positions matching TRBD2. CDR1 SGHAT and CDR2 FQNNGV come from the germline V gene. The CDR3 covers 16 residues. The junction had 9 bases not matched to a gene; V was cut back by 1 base and J by 5 bases. The CDR3 loop is CASSLGRGALGETQYF. In DNA form, the CDR3 reads TGTGCCAGCAGCTTAGGGCGGGGGGCCCTGGGGGAGACCCAGTACTTC.

V gene TRBV11-1 combines with J gene TRBJ2-7, with D possibly matching TRBD2 (5 bases). V lost 5 bases, J lost 0 bases, and 14 bases lay in between. The CDR3 has 15 amino acids. CDR1 and CDR2 from the germline V gene are SGHAT and FQDESV (reference sequence). The CDR3 coding sequence is TGTGCCAGCAGCCAAGACTATCTCAGCTCCTACGAGCAGTACTTC. It yields the protein CASSQDYLSSYEQYF.

The rearrangement links TRBV11-2 to TRBJ2-7, with TRBD1 matching over 8 bases. V shed 3 bases, J shed 5 bases, and the junction held 6 bases outside the gene matches. Per germline, CDR1 SGHAT and CDR2 FQNNGV. The CDR3 length is 14 residues. In DNA form, the CDR3 reads TGTGCCAGCAGCTTCAGAGGACAGGGTGACGAGCAGTACTTC. It yields the protein CASSFRGQGDEQYF.

J is TRBJ1-3 and V is TRBV19, with D possibly matching TRBD1 (5 bases). Germline loops: CDR1 LNHDA, CDR2 SQIVND (reference sequence). The ends were cut back, 4 bases at V and 2 bases at J, with 18 bases in the middle. The CDR3 has 17 residues. The CDR3 is CASSKWIDSVTGNTIYF. CDR3 coding DNA: TGTGCCAGTAGTAAATGGATCGACAGCGTTACTGGAAACACCATATATTTT.